This passage covers 27 T cell receptor beta chains from one sample sequenced in a study of blood T cell repertoires in COVID-19. The method was immunoSEQ multiplex PCR; TCRdb's version includes in-frame clones alone and lacks a portion of them. There are over 100,000 clones in the sample; around four fifths occur only once, and 4% to 5.5% lies in the top ten. Source material: peripheral blood. Receptors originate from a man in his 60s with acute or convalescent COVID-19.

The V gene is TRBV7-2, the J gene TRBJ2-2; 7 nucleotides match TRBD2. Trimming took 2 bases from V and 11 from J; bases not matched to a gene: 11. Germline CDR1 and CDR2: SGHTA and FQGNSA. This CDR3 spans 15 amino acids. The chain's CDR3 is CASSLSGSTSLELFF. The CDR3 DNA follows: TGTGCCAGCAGCTTATCGGGGTCGACTAGCCTCGAGCTGTTTTTT.

The chain employs TRBV11-3 and TRBJ2-1, with 8 bases identical to TRBD2. Trimming cost V 0 bases and J 4 bases; bases outside gene matches: 5. In germline, CDR1 is SGHNT, CDR2 YENEEA. The CDR3 is 16 amino acids. CDR3 sequence: CASSLEGSGVYNEQFF. DNA of the CDR3: TGTGCCAGCAGCTTAGAGGGTAGCGGGGTTTACAATGAGCAGTTCTTC.

This clone was observed a few times. J is TRBJ2-3 and V is TRBV18, with TRBD1 matching over 10 bases. CDR3 length: 16 residues. Germline CDR1 is KGHSH and CDR2 is LQKENI. Germline trimming cut 3 bases from V and 5 bases from J; bases unmatched to any gene: 8. The CDR3 loop reads CASSPRQGASGDTQYF. Written as DNA, the CDR3 is TGTGCCAGCTCACCTCGACAGGGGGCGAGCGGAGATACGCAGTATTTT.

This chain links TRBV15 with TRBJ2-2, with TRBD1 matching over 8 bases. CDR3 length equals 13 residues. Germline trimming cut 9 bases from V and 1 base from J; bases unmatched to any gene: 1. Germline CDR1 LNHNV, CDR2 YYDKDF (reference sequence). This CDR3 reads CATGQENTGELFF. DNA for the CDR3: TGTGCCACGGGACAGGAGAACACCGGGGAGCTGTTTTTT.

The CDR3: CASPPRDSREVTGELFF. CDR3 sequence (DNA): TGTGCCAGCCCACCCCGGGACTCCCGGGAAGTTACCGGGGAGCTGTTTTTT. The chain links TRBV7-9 to TRBJ2-2; D is possibly TRBD2 (6 bases). The germline V and J ends were trimmed by 8 bases and 5 bases, with 24 bases remaining between them. Germline CDR1 and CDR2: SEHNR and FQNEAQ (reference sequence). The length of the CDR3 is 17 residues.

This chain connects TRBV9 to TRBJ2-1; 11 positions match TRBD1. CDR1 SGDLS and CDR2 YYNGEE come from the germline V gene. CDR3 size: 17 residues. Germline trimming cut 4 bases from V and 8 bases from J; bases unmatched to any gene: 14. The CDR3 nucleotides read TGTGCCAGCAGCTTTCGAGTCGAGGACAGGGGGCAAGATGAGCAGTTCTTC. Residues: CASSFRVEDRGQDEQFF.

The J gene is TRBJ1-1, the V gene TRBV10-3, with D possibly being TRBD1 (5 bases). The CDR3 runs to 15 residues. The V end was cut by 4 bases, the J end by 4 bases, with 16 bases between. CDR1 is ENHRY, CDR2 SYGVKD, per germline. This CDR3 reads CAISGSAGLGTEAFF. In DNA, the CDR3 is TGTGCCATCAGTGGATCTGCGGGGCTTGGCACTGAAGCTTTCTTT.

The chain combines TRBV12-3 or TRBV12-4 with TRBJ2-3; the D gene is possibly TRBD1 (5 bases). V was cut by 2 bases and J by 11 bases, with 11 bases left in between. The CDR3 sequence is 12 residues long. In DNA, the CDR3 is TGTGCCAGCAGTTTACAGGGTGTTGGGCAGTATTTT. Its protein product is CASSLQGVGQYF.

This chain uses TRBV7-3 with TRBJ2-1; the D gene is possibly TRBD1 (5 bases). CDR1 is SGHTA, CDR2 FQGTGA, per germline. CDR3 length: 13 residues. Deletions cut 5 bases from V and 6 bases from J, with 11 bases between. CDR3: CASSLGVGNEQFF. The CDR3, as DNA: TGTGCCAGCAGCCTAGGGGTTGGCAATGAGCAGTTCTTC.

The rearrangement links TRBV21-1 to TRBJ1-1. TRBV21-1 constitutes a pseudogene. The CDR3 is 15 residues long. The CDR3 nucleotides read TGTGCCAGCAGCAAATCGGGGGGGCGCCGGACTGAAGCTTTCTTT. Its translation is CASSKSGGRRTEAFF.

This clone was counted between two and nine times. This chain uses TRBV28 with TRBJ2-2, with D perhaps TRBD1 (6 bases). The CDR3 has 17 amino acids. CDR1 is MDHEN, CDR2 SYDVKM, per germline. V lost 5 bases to trimming and J lost 3 bases, with 19 bases between them. The CDR3: CASSPPGTGTHTGELFF. CDR3 bases: TGTGCCAGCAGTCCACCGGGAACAGGGACGCACACCGGGGAGCTGTTTTTT.

The chain has TRBV19 and TRBJ1-4; D uncertain. The CDR3 is 14 residues long. Per germline, CDR1 LNHDA and CDR2 SQIVND (reference sequence). V lost 7 bases, J lost 0 bases, and 9 bases lay in between. CDR3 nucleotide sequence: TGTGCCAGTACCCCCTATGCAACTAATGAAAAACTGTTTTTT. Its translation is CASTPYATNEKLFF. The variable domain in full, with the rest retrieved from reference TRBV19 and TRBJ1-4, is DGGITQSPKYLFRKEGQNVTLSCEQNLNHDAMYWYRQDPGQGLRLIYYSQIVNDFQKGDIAEGYSVSREKKESFPLTVTSAQKNPTAFYLCASTPYATNEKLFFGSGTQLSVL.

The chain joins TRBV2 to TRBJ2-3; 12 bases fit TRBD2. The CDR3 has 16 residues. Trimming removed 6 bases from V and 5 bases from J; junction bases left unmatched: 9. Germline V gene lookup returns CDR1 SNHLY and CDR2 FYNNEI. CDR3 loop: CASRTSGGPRRDTQYF. In DNA, the CDR3 is TGTGCCAGCAGAACTAGCGGGGGGCCTCGTAGAGATACGCAGTATTTT.

The rearrangement joins TRBV19 to TRBJ2-3, with TRBD1 matching over 8 bases. The CDR3 sequence is 15 residues long. The V segment lost 6 bases and the J segment 0 bases; nucleotides outside the gene matches: 5. CDR1 is LNHDA and CDR2 is SQIVND in the germline V gene (reference sequence). As DNA, the CDR3 is TGTGCCAGTAGCCCGGACAGGGCAAGCACAGATACGCAGTATTTT. Protein sequence: CASSPDRASTDTQYF.

This clone showed up just a few times. The J gene is TRBJ1-6, the V gene TRBV6-1, with 8 bases fitting TRBD1. CDR3 length equals 14 residues. Unmatched junction bases numbered 3, after V lost 2 bases and J lost 9 bases. The V gene's germline CDR1 is MNHNS and CDR2 SASEGT. CDR3 amino acids: CASSEQGAGSPLHF. In DNA, the CDR3 is TGTGCCAGCAGTGAACAGGGGGCGGGTTCACCCCTCCACTTT.

The gene calls are TRBV12-3 or TRBV12-4 and TRBJ1-5, with D hard to call. The CDR3 consists of 13 residues. Trimming stripped 5 bases from V and 5 bases from J, with 10 bases between. The CDR3 region has the DNA TGTGCCAGCAGTCCGTGGCTCGATCAGCCCCAGCATTTT. As protein: CASSPWLDQPQHF.

The chain uses TRBV6-5 and TRBJ1-6; unclear D gene. The germline V gene has CDR1 MNHEY and CDR2 SVGAGI. Trimming took 5 bases from V and 10 from J, leaving 9 bases between them. This CDR3 region has 12 residues. In nucleotides, the CDR3 is TGTGCCAGCAGTCCGGGGAGGTCACCCCTCCACTTT. Its translation is CASSPGRSPLHF.

The genes are TRBV11-3 and TRBJ2-1, with D possibly being TRBD1 (5 bases). CDR1 SGHNT and CDR2 YENEEA come from the germline V gene. V lost 1 base, J lost 10 bases, and 11 bases lay in between. This CDR3 comprises 13 residues. DNA of the CDR3: TGTGCCAGCAGCTTAGCCAATCAGGGAGAGCAGTTCTTC. Protein: CASSLANQGEQFF.

The rearrangement joins TRBV19 to TRBJ1-5, with 7 bases identical to TRBD1. V trimming: 3 bases; J trimming: 6 bases; junction bases outside the gene matches: 8. There are 15 residues in the CDR3. CDR1 and CDR2 from the germline V gene are LNHDA and SQIVND (reference sequence). The CDR3: CASSIGGGLGQPQHF. The CDR3 DNA is TGTGCCAGTAGTATCGGAGGGGGCTTGGGTCAGCCCCAGCATTTT.

The genes are TRBV7-3 and TRBJ2-2; perhaps TRBD2 as D (6 bases). This CDR3 spans 14 amino acids. Germline V gene lookup returns CDR1 SGHTA and CDR2 FQGTGA. The V and J ends lost 2 bases and 5 bases respectively, with 9 bases between them. CDR3 nucleotide sequence: TGTGCCAGCAGCTTACAGGAGGGGACCGGGGAGCTGTTTTTT. Protein sequence: CASSLQEGTGELFF.

The gene calls are TRBV7-3 and TRBJ2-7; 9 positions agree with TRBD2. The CDR3 length is 15 residues. Germline V gene lookup returns CDR1 SGHTA and CDR2 FQGTGA. The V gene end was trimmed by 2 bases and the J gene end by 0 bases; junction bases not matched to a gene: 2. CDR3 region: CASSLAGGSSYEQYF. CDR3 coding DNA: TGTGCCAGCAGCTTAGCGGGAGGGTCCTCCTACGAGCAGTACTTC.

This clone turned up a few times. The chain recombines TRBV6-1 with TRBJ1-5, with TRBD1 as a possible D gene (6 bases). There are 14 residues in the CDR3. In germline, CDR1 is MNHNS, CDR2 SASEGT. V gave up 2 bases and J gave up 3 bases, with 8 bases separating them. CDR3 amino acids: CASSEYRVNQPQHF. The CDR3 coding sequence is TGTGCCAGCAGTGAATACAGGGTCAATCAGCCCCAGCATTTT.

The rearrangement uses TRBV10-1 and TRBJ1-6; D remains ambiguous. The V gene lost 6 bases and the J gene lost 8 bases, with 14 bases spanning the gap. CDR1 is WNHNN, CDR2 SYGVQD, per germline (reference sequence). The CDR3 contains 14 residues. Here the CDR3 DNA reads TGCGCCAGCAGCCGTACGAACCAGGATTCACCCCTCCACTTT. It codes for CASSRTNQDSPLHF.

This CDR3 reads CAWSGVNSNQPQHF. The CDR3 coding sequence is TGTGCCTGGAGCGGGGTGAATAGCAATCAGCCCCAGCATTTT. The V and J genes are TRBV30 and TRBJ1-5; D unclear. V lost 3 bases and J lost 0, with 9 bases in between. The CDR3 is 14 amino acids. Germline V gives CDR1 GTSNPN, CDR2 SVGIG (reference sequence).

This rearrangement joins TRBV5-8 to TRBJ2-1; TRBD2 matches 14 bases. CDR3 size: 16 residues. Looked up from germline, CDR1 is SGHTS and CDR2 is YDEGEE. The J segment lost 9 bases and the V segment lost 2 bases, leaving 7 bases of the junction unmatched. In nucleotides, the CDR3 is TGTGCCAGCAGCTTTGGCGGGACTAGCGGGAGTCCTGAGCAGTTCTTC. The encoded protein is CASSFGGTSGSPEQFF. The whole variable domain, remainder taken from reference TRBV5-8 and TRBJ2-1, is EAGVTQSPTHLIKTRGQQATLRCSPISGHTSVYWYQQALGLGLQFLLWYDEGEERNRGNFPPRFSGRQFPNYSSELNVNALELEDSALYLCASSFGGTSGSPEQFFGPGTRLTVL.

CDR3 protein: CASRRDRGQGTEAFF. The CDR3 DNA is TGTGCCAGCAGAAGGGACAGGGGGCAGGGAACTGAAGCTTTCTTT. The chain links TRBV6-6 to TRBJ1-1, with 12 bases matching TRBD1. The V gene end was trimmed by 6 bases and the J gene end by 5 bases; junction bases not matched to a gene: 7. The CDR3 spans 15 residues. From germline, CDR1 is MNHNY and CDR2 SVGAGI (reference sequence).

The chain couples TRBV29-1 to TRBJ2-1; TRBD2 matches at 11 bases. The ends lost 4 bases at V and 5 bases at J; junction bases unmatched: 4. The CDR3 extends over 14 amino acids. CDR1 is SQVTM and CDR2 is ANQGSEA in the germline V gene. The CDR3 DNA follows: TGCAGCGTTGCGGCTAGCGGGAGGAACAATGAGCAGTTCTTC. It translates to CSVAASGRNNEQFF.